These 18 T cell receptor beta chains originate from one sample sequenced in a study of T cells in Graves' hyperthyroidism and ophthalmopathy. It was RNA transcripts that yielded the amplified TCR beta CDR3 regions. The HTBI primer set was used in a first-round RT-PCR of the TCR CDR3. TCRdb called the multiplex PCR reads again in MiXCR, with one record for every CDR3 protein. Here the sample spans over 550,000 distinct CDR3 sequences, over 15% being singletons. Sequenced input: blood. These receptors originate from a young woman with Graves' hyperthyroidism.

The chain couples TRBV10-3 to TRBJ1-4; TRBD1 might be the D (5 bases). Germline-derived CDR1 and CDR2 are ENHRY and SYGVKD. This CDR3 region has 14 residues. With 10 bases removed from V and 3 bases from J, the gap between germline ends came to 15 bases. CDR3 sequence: CATLDNGANEKLFF. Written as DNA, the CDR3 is TGTGCCACCCTGGACAATGGCGCTAATGAAAAACTGTTTTTT.

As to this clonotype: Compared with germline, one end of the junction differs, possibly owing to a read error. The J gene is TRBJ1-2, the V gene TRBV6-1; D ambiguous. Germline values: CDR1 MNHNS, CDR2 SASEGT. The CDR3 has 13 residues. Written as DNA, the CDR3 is TGTGCCAGCAGCGGACTGGTAAACTATGGCTACGCCTTC. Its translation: CASSGLVNYGYAF.

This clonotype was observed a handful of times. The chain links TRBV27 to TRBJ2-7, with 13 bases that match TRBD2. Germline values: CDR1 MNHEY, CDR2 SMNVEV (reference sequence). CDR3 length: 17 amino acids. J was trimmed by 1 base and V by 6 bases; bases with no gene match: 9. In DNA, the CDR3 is TGTGCCAGCAGCCAAGGACTAGCGGGAGAAGTGTCCTACGAGCAGTACTTC. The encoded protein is CASSQGLAGEVSYEQYF.

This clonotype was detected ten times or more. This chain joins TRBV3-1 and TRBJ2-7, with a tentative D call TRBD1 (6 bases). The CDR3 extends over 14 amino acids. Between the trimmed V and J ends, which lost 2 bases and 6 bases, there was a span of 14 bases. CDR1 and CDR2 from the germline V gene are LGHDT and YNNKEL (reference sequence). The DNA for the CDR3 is TGTGCCAGCAGCCAATCGTACAGGGAAGGCGAGCAGTACTTC. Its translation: CASSQSYREGEQYF.

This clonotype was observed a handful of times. The CDR3: CATSRAVDNEQFF. In DNA, the CDR3 is TGTGCCACCAGCAGAGCCGTGGACAATGAGCAGTTCTTC. The rearrangement joins TRBV15 to TRBJ2-1; no clear D gene. There are 13 residues in the CDR3. Germline assignment: CDR1 LNHNV and CDR2 YYDKDF (reference sequence). Deletions cut 1 base from V and 5 bases from J, with 6 bases between. The variable domain in full, completed from reference TRBV15 and TRBJ2-1, reads DAMVIQNPRYQVTQFGKPVTLSCSQTLNHNVMYWYQQKSSQAPKLLFHYYDKDFNNEADTPDNFQSRRPNTSFCFLDIRSPGLGDTAMYLCATSRAVDNEQFFGPGTRLTVL.

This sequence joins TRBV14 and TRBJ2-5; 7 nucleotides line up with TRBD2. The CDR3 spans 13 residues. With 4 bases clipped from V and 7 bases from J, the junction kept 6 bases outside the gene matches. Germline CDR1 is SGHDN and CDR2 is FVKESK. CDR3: CASSPPWGGTQYF. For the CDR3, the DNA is TGTGCCAGCAGCCCTCCGTGGGGGGGGACCCAGTACTTC.

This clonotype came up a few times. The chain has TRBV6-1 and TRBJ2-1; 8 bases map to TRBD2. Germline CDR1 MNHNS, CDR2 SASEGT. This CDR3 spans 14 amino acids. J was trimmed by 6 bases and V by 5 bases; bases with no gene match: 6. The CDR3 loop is CASSRGGPPNEQFF. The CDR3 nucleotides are TGTGCCAGCAGTCGCGGGGGGCCCCCCAATGAGCAGTTCTTC.

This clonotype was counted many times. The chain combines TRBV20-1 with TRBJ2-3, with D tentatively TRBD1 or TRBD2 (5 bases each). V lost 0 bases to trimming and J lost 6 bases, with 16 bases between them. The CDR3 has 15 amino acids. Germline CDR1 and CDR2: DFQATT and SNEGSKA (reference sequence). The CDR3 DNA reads TGCAGTGCTAGAGACCCGGGGACCAATCCGGATACGCAGTATTTT. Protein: CSARDPGTNPDTQYF.

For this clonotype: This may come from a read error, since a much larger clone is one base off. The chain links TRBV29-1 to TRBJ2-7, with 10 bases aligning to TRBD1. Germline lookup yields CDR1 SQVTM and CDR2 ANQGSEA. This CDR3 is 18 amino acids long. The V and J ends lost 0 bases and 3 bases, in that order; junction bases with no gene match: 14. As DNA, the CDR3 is TGCAGCGTTGAAGATCCTCAGGGTGGGACAGGGGCGTACTACGAGCAGTACTTC. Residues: CSVEDPQGGTGAYYEQYF.

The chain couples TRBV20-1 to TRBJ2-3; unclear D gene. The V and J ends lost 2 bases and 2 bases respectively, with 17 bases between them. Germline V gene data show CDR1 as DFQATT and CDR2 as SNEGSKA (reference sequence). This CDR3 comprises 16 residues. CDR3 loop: CSARPVGLKFTDTQYF. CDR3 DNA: TGCAGTGCTAGACCCGTGGGCCTTAAATTCACAGATACGCAGTATTTT.

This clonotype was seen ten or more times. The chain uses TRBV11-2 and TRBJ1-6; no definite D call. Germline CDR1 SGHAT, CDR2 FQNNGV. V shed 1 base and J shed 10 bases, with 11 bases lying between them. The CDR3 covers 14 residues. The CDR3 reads CASSLVTRASPLHF. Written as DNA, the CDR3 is TGTGCCAGCAGCTTAGTGACGCGCGCCTCACCCCTCCACTTT.

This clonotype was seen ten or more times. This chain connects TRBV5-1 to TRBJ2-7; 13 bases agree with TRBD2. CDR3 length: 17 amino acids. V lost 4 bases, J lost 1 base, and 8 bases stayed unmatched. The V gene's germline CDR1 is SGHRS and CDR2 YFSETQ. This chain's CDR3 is CASSPHRTSGSSYEQYF. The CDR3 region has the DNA TGCGCCAGCAGCCCTCATCGGACTAGCGGGAGTTCCTACGAGCAGTACTTC.

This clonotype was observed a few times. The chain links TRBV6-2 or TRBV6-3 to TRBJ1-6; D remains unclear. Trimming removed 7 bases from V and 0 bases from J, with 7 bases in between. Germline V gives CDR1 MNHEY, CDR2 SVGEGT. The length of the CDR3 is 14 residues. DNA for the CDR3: TGTGCCAGCAAGATCGCCTCCTATAATTCACCCCTCCACTTT. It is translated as CASKIASYNSPLHF.

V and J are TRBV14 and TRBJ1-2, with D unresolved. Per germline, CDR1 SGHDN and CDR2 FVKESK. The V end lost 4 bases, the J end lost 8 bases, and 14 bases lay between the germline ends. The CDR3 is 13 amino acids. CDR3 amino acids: CASSPYSSGGYTF. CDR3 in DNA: TGTGCCAGCAGCCCCTACTCTTCGGGGGGCTACACCTTC.

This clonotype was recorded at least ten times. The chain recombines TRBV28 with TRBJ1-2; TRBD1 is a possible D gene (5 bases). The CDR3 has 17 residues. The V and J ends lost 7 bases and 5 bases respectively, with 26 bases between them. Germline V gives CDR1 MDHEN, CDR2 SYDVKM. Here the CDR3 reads CASTTGTEAAAGYGYTF. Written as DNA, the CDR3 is TGTGCCAGCACAACCGGGACCGAGGCCGCTGCCGGATATGGCTACACCTTC.

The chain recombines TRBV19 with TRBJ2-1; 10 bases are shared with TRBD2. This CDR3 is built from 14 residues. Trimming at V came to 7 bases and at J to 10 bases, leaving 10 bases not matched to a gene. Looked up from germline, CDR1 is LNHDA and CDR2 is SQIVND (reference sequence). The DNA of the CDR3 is TGTGCCAGTAAAGGAAGCGGGGGGGCTAAAGAGCAGTTCTTC. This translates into CASKGSGGAKEQFF.

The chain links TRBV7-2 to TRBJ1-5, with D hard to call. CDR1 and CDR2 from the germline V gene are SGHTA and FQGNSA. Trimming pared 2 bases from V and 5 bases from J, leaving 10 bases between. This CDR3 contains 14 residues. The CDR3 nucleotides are TGTGCCAGCAGCTTAAGGATTGGGGATCAGCCCCAGCATTTT. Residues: CASSLRIGDQPQHF.

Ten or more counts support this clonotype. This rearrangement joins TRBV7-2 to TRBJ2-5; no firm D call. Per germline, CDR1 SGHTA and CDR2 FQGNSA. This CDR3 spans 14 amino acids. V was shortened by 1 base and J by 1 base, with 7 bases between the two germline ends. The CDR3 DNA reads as TGTGCCAGCAGCTTAGTGGTTGGCCAAGAGACCCAGTACTTC. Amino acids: CASSLVVGQETQYF.